This TCR beta chain was identified during a study of blood T cell repertoires in COVID-19. The CDR3 has 14 amino acids. Deletions cut 1 base from V and 6 bases from J, with 10 bases between. CDR1 is MGHRA, CDR2 YSYEKL, per germline. In the original processing: Estimates of nucleated cell counts were drawn from the amplification of reference gene primers. Method: immunoSEQ multiplex PCR; TCRdb's copy keeps in-frame clones and lacks some. V, J and clone size are those of that table, while D and trimming were read from the DNA. Here the sample spans some 150,000 clones, around 81% being singletons. The source of this sequence is a woman aged 35 to 49 with active or convalescent COVID-19. V and J are TRBV4-1 and TRBJ1-5; D unclear. Sequenced material: peripheral blood. CDR3 sequence: CASSQGSGGQPQHF. CDR3 nucleotides: TGCGCCAGCAGCCAAGGATCAGGAGGTCAGCCCCAGCATTTT.